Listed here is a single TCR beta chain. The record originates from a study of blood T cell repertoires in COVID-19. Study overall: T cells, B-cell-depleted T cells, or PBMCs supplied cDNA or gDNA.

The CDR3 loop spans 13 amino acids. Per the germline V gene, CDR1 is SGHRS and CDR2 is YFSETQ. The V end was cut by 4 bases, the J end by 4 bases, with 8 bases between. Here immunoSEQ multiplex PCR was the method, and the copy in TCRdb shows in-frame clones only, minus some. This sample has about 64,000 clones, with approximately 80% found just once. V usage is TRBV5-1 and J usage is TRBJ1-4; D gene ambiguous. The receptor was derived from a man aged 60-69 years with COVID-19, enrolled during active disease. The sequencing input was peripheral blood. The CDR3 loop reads CASSAHINEKLFF. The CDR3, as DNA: TGCGCCAGCAGCGCACACATTAATGAAAAACTGTTTTTT.